Below, 5 T cell receptor beta chains from the same sample are listed, as sequenced in a study of blood T cell repertoires in COVID-19. The assay was immunoSEQ multiplex PCR, and TCRdb's table has in-frame clones only and misses some. The sample has 150,000 or so clones, 75% to 90% seen once. The sequencing sample was made of peripheral blood. Receptor source: a man older than 75 with acute or convalescent COVID-19.

This clone has only one observation. For the CDR3, the DNA is TGTGCCAGCAGCAAACGGCCCCAGGGGGACACCATATATTTT. Protein sequence: CASSKRPQGDTIYF. The chain recombines TRBV5-4 with TRBJ1-3, with 7 bases matching TRBD1. CDR3 length: 14 residues. Trimming cost V 4 bases and J 8 bases; bases outside gene matches: 9. In germline, CDR1 is SGHNT, CDR2 YYREEE (reference sequence).

The rearrangement uses TRBV10-1 and TRBJ1-5; D might be TRBD1 (5 bases). Germline CDR1 and CDR2: WNHNN and SYGVQD (reference sequence). Trimming removed 6 bases at V and 2 bases at J, with 17 bases between. The CDR3 consists of 16 residues. The CDR3: CASRPPGLGRNQPQHF. CDR3 in DNA: TGCGCCAGCAGACCCCCAGGGTTAGGACGCAATCAGCCCCAGCATTTT.

The rearrangement joins TRBV5-5 to TRBJ1-2, with 9 bases aligning to TRBD1. Germline assignment: CDR1 SGHKS and CDR2 YYEKEE (reference sequence). This CDR3 has 16 amino acids. V shed 0 bases, J shed 6 bases, and the junction held 9 bases outside the gene matches. Here the CDR3 reads CASSLEGTGYGNGYTF. CDR3 in DNA: TGTGCCAGCAGCTTGGAAGGGACAGGGTATGGGAATGGCTACACCTTC.

V is TRBV29-1 and J is TRBJ1-1; 12 bases fit TRBD1. CDR1 is SQVTM and CDR2 is ANQGSEA in the germline V gene. The CDR3 is 15 residues long. V dropped 5 bases and J dropped 8; count of bases not matched to a gene: 12. CDR3 amino acids: CSVSYSGTGGREAFF. For the CDR3, the DNA is TGCAGCGTTTCCTATTCCGGGACAGGGGGCAGGGAAGCTTTCTTT.

The CDR3 bases are TGTGCCACCAGCAGAGATCCTCGACAGGTTAACTATGGCTACACCTTC. The encoded protein is CATSRDPRQVNYGYTF. The V call is TRBV15, the J call TRBJ1-2, with TRBD1 as a possible D gene (6 bases). Trimming shortened V by 0 bases and J by 1 base, and 12 bases separated the two germline ends. The CDR3 sequence is 16 residues long. CDR1 LNHNV and CDR2 YYDKDF come from the germline V gene (reference sequence).